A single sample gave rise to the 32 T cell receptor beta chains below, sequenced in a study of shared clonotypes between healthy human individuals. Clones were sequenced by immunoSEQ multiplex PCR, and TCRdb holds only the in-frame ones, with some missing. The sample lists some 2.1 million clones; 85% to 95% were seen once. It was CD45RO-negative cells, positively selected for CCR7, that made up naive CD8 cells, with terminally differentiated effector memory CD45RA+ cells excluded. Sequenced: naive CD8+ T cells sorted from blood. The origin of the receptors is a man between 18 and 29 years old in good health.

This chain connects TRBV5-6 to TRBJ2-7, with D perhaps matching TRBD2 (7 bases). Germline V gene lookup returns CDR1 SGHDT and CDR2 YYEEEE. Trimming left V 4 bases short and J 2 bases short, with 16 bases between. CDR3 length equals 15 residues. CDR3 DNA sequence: TGTGCCAGCAGCCCGTTTGGGGGGGCGGCCTACGAGCAGTACTTC. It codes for CASSPFGGAAYEQYF.

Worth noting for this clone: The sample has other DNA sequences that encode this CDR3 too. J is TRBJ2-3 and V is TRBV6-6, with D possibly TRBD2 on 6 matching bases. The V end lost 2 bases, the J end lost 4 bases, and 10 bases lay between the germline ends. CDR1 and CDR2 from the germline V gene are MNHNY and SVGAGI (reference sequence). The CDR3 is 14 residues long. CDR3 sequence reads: CASSYGGEADTQYF. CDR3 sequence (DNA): TGTGCCAGCAGTTACGGCGGGGAAGCAGATACGCAGTATTTT.

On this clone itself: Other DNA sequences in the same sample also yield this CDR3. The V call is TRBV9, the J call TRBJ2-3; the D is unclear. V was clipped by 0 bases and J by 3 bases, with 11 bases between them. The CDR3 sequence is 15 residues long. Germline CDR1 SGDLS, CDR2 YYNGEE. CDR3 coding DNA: TGTGCCAGCAGCGTAGGGGCCCTCGGGACAGATACGCAGTATTTT. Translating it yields CASSVGALGTDTQYF. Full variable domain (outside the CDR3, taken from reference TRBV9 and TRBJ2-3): DSGVTQTPKHLITATGQRVTLRCSPRSGDLSVYWYQQSLDQGLQFLIQYYNGEERAKGNILERFSAQQFPDLHSELNLSSLELGDSALYFCASSVGALGTDTQYFGPGTRLTVL.

Here the CDR3 DNA reads TGTGCCAGCAGCGCCTCACTAGCGGGGGAAACCAATGAGCAGTTCTTC. This codes for CASSASLAGETNEQFF. The gene calls are TRBV7-9 and TRBJ2-1; TRBD2 agrees at 11 bases. The CDR3 spans 16 residues. Germline V gene data show CDR1 as SEHNR and CDR2 as FQNEAQ (reference sequence). V trimming: 5 bases; J trimming: 6 bases; junction bases outside the gene matches: 9.

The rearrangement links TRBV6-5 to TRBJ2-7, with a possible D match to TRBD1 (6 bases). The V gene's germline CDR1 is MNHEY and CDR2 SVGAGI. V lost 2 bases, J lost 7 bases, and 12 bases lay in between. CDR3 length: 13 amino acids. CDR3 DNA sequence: TGTGCCAGCAGTTACGAAACAGGGTTGGAGCAGTACTTC. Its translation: CASSYETGLEQYF.

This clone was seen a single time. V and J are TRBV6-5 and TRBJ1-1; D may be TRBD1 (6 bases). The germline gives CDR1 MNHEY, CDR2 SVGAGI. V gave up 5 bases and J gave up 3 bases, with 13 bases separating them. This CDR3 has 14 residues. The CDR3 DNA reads TGTGCCAGCAGTCGAGGACAGTTGGACACTGAAGCTTTCTTT. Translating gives CASSRGQLDTEAFF.

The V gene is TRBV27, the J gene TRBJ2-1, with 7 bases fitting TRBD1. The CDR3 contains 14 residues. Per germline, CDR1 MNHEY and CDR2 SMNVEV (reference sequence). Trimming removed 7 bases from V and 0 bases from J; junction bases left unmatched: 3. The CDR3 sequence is CASKGTDSYNEQFF. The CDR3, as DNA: TGTGCCAGCAAAGGGACAGACTCCTACAATGAGCAGTTCTTC.

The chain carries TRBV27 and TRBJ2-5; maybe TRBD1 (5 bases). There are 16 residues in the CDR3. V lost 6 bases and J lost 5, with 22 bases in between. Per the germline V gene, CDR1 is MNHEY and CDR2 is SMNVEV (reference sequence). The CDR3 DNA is TGTGCCAGCAGACTGTCTGTAGGGGCGCTAGGGGAGACCCAGTACTTC. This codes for CASRLSVGALGETQYF.

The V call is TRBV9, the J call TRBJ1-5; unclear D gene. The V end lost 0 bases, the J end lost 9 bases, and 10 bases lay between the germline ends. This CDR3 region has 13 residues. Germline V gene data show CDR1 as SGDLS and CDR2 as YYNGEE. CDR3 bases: TGTGCCAGCAGCGTAGGGGAAGTGGGGCCCCAGCATTTT. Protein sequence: CASSVGEVGPQHF.

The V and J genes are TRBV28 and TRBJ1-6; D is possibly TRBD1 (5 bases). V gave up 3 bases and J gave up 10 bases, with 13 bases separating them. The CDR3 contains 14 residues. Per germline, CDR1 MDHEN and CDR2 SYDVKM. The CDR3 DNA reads TGTGCCAGCAGTTTTCGCGGGGGTTCGTCACCCCTCCACTTT. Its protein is CASSFRGGSSPLHF.

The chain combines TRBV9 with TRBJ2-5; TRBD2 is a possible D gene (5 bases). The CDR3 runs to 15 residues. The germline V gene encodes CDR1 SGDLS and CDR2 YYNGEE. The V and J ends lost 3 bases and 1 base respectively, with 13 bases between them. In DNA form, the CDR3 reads TGTGCCAGCAGCGGTCCCGGGGTCCCCCAAGAGACCCAGTACTTC. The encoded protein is CASSGPGVPQETQYF.

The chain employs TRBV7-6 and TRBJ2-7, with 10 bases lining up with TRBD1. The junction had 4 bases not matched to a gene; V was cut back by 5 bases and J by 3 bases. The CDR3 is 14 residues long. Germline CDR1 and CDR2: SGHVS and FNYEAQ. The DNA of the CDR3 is TGTGCCAGCAGCCTCTGGACAGGGGGCTACGAGCAGTACTTC. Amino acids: CASSLWTGGYEQYF.

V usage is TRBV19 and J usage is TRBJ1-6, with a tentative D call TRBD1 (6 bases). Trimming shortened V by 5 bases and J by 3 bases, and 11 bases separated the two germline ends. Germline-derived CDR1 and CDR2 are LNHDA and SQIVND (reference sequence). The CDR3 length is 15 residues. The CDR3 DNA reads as TGTGCCAGTAGTCCCAGGACAGACTATAATTCACCCCTCCACTTT. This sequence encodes CASSPRTDYNSPLHF.

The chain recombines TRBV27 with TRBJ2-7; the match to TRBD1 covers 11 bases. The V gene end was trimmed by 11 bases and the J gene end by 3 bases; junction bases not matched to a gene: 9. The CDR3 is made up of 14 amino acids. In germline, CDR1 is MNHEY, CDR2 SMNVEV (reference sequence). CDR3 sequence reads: CASHSGTGGYEQYF. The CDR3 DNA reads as TGTGCCTCCCACTCCGGGACAGGGGGCTACGAGCAGTACTTC.

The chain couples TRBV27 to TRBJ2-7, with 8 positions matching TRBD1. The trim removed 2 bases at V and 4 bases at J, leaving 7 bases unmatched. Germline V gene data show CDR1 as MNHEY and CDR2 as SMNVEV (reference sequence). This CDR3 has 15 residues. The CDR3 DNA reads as TGTGCCAGCAGTTTAAGTGGGACAGGTCAATACGAGCAGTACTTC. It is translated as CASSLSGTGQYEQYF.

The DNA of the CDR3 is TGTGCCAGCAGCGTAGTACGACCGACAGATACGCAGTATTTT. It codes for CASSVVRPTDTQYF. J is TRBJ2-3 and V is TRBV9; D not resolved. Trimming stripped 0 bases from V and 3 bases from J, with 8 bases between. The V gene's germline CDR1 is SGDLS and CDR2 YYNGEE. This CDR3 region has 14 residues.

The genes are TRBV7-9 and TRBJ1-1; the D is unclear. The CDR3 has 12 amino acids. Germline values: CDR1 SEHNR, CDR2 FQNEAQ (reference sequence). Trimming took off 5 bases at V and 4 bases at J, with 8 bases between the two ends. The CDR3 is CASSTYVTEAFF. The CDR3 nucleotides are TGTGCCAGCAGCACATATGTCACTGAAGCTTTCTTT. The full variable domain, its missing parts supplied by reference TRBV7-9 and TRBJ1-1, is DTGVSQNPRHKITKRGQNVTFRCDPISEHNRLYWYRQTLGQGPEFLTYFQNEAQLEKSRLLSDRFSAERPKGSFSTLEIQRTEQGDSAMYLCASSTYVTEAFFGQGTRLTVV.

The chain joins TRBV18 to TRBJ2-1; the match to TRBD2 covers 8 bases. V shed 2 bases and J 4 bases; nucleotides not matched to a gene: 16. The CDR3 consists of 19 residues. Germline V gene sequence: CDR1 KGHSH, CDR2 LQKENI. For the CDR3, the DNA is TGTGCCAGCTCACCAACCCGGGGGAGCGGGAGTAACGGTTACAATGAGCAGTTCTTC. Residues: CASSPTRGSGSNGYNEQFF.

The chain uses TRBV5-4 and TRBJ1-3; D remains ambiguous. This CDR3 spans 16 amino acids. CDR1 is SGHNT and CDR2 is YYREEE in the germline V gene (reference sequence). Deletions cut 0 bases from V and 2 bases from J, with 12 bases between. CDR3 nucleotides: TGTGCCAGCAGCTTGGAAGGGCTTCCAACTGGAAACACCATATATTTT. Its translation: CASSLEGLPTGNTIYF.

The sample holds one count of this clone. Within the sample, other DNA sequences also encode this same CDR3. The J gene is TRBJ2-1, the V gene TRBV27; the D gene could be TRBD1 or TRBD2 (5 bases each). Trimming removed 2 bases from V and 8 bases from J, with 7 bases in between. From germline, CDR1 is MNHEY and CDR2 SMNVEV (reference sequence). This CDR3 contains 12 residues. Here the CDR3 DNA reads TGTGCCAGCAGTTTACGGGGACATGAGCAGTTCTTC. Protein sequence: CASSLRGHEQFF.

The chain's CDR3 is CASTLRLAVSYEQYF. CDR3 DNA: TGTGCCAGCACCTTGAGACTAGCGGTTTCCTACGAGCAGTACTTC. The V and J genes are TRBV6-1 and TRBJ2-7; TRBD2 aligns across 9 bases. The CDR3 is made up of 15 amino acids. The V gene's germline CDR1 is MNHNS and CDR2 SASEGT. V lost 7 bases and J lost 1; bases outside the gene matches: 8.

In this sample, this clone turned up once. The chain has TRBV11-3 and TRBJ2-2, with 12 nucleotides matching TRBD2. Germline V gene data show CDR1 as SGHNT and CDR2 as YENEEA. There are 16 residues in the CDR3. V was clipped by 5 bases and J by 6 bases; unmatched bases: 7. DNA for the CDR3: TGTGCCAGCAGCCCCCCTCTAGCGGGAGGGCCCGGGGAGCTGTTTTTT. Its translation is CASSPPLAGGPGELFF.

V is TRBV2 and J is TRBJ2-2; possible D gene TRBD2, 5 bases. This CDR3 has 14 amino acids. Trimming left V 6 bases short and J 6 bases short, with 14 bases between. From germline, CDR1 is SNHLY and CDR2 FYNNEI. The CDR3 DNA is TGTGCCAGCAGCCTCACCCGGGGAGCCGGGGAGCTGTTTTTT. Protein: CASSLTRGAGELFF. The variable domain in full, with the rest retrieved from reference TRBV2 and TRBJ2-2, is EPEVTQTPSHQVTQMGQEVILRCVPISNHLYFYWYRQILGQKVEFLVSFYNNEISEKSEIFDDQFSVERPDGSNFTLKIRSTKLEDSAMYFCASSLTRGAGELFFGEGSRLTVL.

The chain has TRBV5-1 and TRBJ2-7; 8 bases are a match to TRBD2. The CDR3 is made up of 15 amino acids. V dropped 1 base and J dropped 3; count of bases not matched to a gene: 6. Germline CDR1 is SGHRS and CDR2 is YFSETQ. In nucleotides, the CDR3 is TGCGCCAGCAGCTTGTCTTCCAGCGGGAGCTACGAGCAGTACTTC. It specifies CASSLSSSGSYEQYF.

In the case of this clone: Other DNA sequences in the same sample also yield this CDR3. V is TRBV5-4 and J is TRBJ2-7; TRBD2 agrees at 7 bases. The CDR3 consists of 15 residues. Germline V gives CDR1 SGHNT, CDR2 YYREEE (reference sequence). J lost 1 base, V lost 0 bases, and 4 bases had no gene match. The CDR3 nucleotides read TGTGCCAGCAGCTTGGGTCTAGCGGAGTCCTACGAGCAGTACTTC. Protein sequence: CASSLGLAESYEQYF.

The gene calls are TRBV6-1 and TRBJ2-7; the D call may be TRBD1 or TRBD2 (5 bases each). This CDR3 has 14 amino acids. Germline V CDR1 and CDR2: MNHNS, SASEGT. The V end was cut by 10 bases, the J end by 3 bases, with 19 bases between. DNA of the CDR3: TGTGCCACCGAGGGGCATTCCGGGCACTACGAGCAGTACTTC. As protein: CATEGHSGHYEQYF.

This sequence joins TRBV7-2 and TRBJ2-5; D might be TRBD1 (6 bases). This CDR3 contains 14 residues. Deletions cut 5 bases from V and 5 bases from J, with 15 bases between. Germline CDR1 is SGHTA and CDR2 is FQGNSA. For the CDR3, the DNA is TGTGCCAGCAGCGACGCGAACAGGGTTGAGACCCAGTACTTC. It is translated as CASSDANRVETQYF. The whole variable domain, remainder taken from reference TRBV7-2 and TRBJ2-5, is GAGVSQSPSNKVTEKGKDVELRCDPISGHTALYWYRQSLGQGLEFLIYFQGNSAPDKSGLPSDRFSAERTGGSVSTLTIQRTQQEDSAVYLCASSDANRVETQYFGPGTRLLVL.

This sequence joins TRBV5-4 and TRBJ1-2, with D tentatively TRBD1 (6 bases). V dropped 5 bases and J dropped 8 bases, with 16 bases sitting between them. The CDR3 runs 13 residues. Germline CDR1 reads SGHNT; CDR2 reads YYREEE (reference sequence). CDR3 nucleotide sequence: TGTGCCAGCAGTTACGACAGGACCTCGGGCTACACCTTC. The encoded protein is CASSYDRTSGYTF.

CDR3 in amino acids: CASSVQGVNYGYTF. As DNA, the CDR3 is TGTGCCAGCAGTGTGCAGGGGGTAAACTATGGCTACACCTTC. The chain links TRBV25-1 to TRBJ1-2; 7 nucleotides match TRBD1. This CDR3 region has 14 residues. J was trimmed by 2 bases and V by 4 bases; bases with no gene match: 4. From germline, CDR1 is MGHDK and CDR2 SYGVNS.

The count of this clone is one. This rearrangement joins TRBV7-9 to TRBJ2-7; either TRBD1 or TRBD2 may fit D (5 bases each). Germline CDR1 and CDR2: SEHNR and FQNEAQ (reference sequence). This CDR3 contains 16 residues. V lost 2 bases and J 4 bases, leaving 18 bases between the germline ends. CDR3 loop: CASSLLGDLLRYEQYF. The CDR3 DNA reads TGTGCCAGCAGCTTACTAGGGGACCTCCTACGATACGAGCAGTACTTC.

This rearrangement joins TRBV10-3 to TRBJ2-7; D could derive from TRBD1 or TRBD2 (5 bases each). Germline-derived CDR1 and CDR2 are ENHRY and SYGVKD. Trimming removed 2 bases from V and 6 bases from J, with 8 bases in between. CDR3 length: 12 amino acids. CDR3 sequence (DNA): TGTGCCATCAGTGAGGAAGGGACCGAGCAGTACTTC. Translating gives CAISEEGTEQYF.

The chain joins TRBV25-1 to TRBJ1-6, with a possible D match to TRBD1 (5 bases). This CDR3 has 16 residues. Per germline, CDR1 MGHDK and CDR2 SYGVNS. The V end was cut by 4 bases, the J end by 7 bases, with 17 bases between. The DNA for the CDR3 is TGTGCCAGCAGTGCGAATGGGGGGGGTTTAAATTCACCCCTCCACTTT. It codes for CASSANGGGLNSPLHF.